What follows are 14 T cell receptor beta chains derived from one specimen sequenced in a study of shared T cell receptors in the human thymus. The data were produced by immunoSEQ multiplex PCR, yet TCRdb's version contains in-frame clones alone and is incomplete. The data show over 450,000 clones, about 80% seen once. Another study also made use of these data, one on human thymus T cells.

Sequencing was performed on thymocytes. Receptors originate from a boy under three years old with a congenital heart defect.

V and J are TRBV12-5 and TRBJ2-7, with 14 bases identical to TRBD2. The CDR3 is 19 amino acids. The V segment lost 5 bases and the J segment 0 bases; nucleotides outside the gene matches: 12. Germline V gene sequence: CDR1 LGHNT, CDR2 FRNRAP. The CDR3 region is CASGPPGLAGAGGSYEQYF. Written as DNA, the CDR3 is TGTGCTAGTGGTCCCCCGGGACTAGCGGGAGCCGGAGGCTCCTACGAGCAGTACTTC.

The chain recombines TRBV5-4 with TRBJ1-2; TRBD1 agrees at 9 bases. The CDR3 runs to 14 residues. The ends lost 4 bases at V and 7 bases at J; junction bases unmatched: 8. Germline V gene data show CDR1 as SGHNT and CDR2 as YYREEE (reference sequence). The CDR3 DNA reads TGTGCCAGCAGCCAAACAGGGGGCGCCTCTGGCTACACCTTC. It encodes CASSQTGGASGYTF.

The chain is built from TRBV4-3 and TRBJ2-7; 11 positions agree with TRBD2. V lost 1 base, J lost 3 bases, and 11 bases stayed unmatched. Germline assignment: CDR1 LGHNA and CDR2 YSLEER. The CDR3 contains 18 residues. Written as DNA, the CDR3 is TGCGCCAGCAGCCAAGCCCCGACGACTAGCGGGGACGACTACGAGCAGTACTTC. Translated, it gives CASSQAPTTSGDDYEQYF.

The chain has TRBV11-3 and TRBJ2-7, with TRBD2 matching 7 bases. The CDR3 is 16 amino acids. Germline loops: CDR1 SGHNT, CDR2 YENEEA. V was pared by 1 base and J by 5 bases, with 11 bases of the junction left unmatched. CDR3 coding DNA: TGTGCCAGCAGCTTAGGTGGGAGGGCCTCATCCCACGAGCAGTACTTC. Translating it yields CASSLGGRASSHEQYF.

This clone was observed a few times. The V gene is TRBV28, the J gene TRBJ1-1, with TRBD1 matching 9 bases. The ends lost 3 bases at V and 2 bases at J; junction bases unmatched: 7. The CDR3 runs 16 residues. The germline gives CDR1 MDHEN, CDR2 SYDVKM. The CDR3 sequence: CASSLTRTGVNTEAFF. The CDR3 nucleotides read TGTGCCAGCAGTTTGACCCGGACAGGGGTAAACACTGAAGCTTTCTTT.

The chain is built from TRBV7-6 and TRBJ2-1, with TRBD2 matching 12 bases. Germline V gene sequence: CDR1 SGHVS, CDR2 FNYEAQ. V dropped 1 base and J dropped 13; count of bases not matched to a gene: 11. This CDR3 has 16 residues. The CDR3 DNA is TGTGCCAGCAGCTTAGACGAAGGACTAGCGGGACTTAGACAGTTCTTC. Translating gives CASSLDEGLAGLRQFF.

This clone was seen a few times. This sequence joins TRBV7-2 and TRBJ2-7; 8 nucleotides align to TRBD1. This CDR3 comprises 12 residues. V lost 6 bases, J lost 6 bases, and 4 bases stayed unmatched. Per the germline V gene, CDR1 is SGHTA and CDR2 is FQGNSA. The CDR3 region has the DNA TGTGCCAGCAGACGACAGGGGAGCGAGCAGTACTTC. It encodes CASRRQGSEQYF.

The chain joins TRBV9 to TRBJ2-3, with 8 bases identical to TRBD2. The CDR3 has 14 amino acids. Trimming at V came to 4 bases and at J to 3 bases, leaving 4 bases not matched to a gene. CDR1 SGDLS and CDR2 YYNGEE come from the germline V gene. The CDR3 bases are TGTGCCAGCAGCTCCCGGGGGGGGACAGATACGCAGTATTTT. It encodes CASSSRGGTDTQYF.

V usage is TRBV9 and J usage is TRBJ2-1; TRBD2 is a possible D gene (6 bases). Trimming left V 3 bases short and J 0 bases short, with 13 bases between. In germline, CDR1 is SGDLS, CDR2 YYNGEE. This CDR3 is built from 16 residues. CDR3 nucleotides: TGTGCCAGCAGCGCACGGGACTCGAGCTCCTACAATGAGCAGTTCTTC. Its protein product is CASSARDSSSYNEQFF.

The gene calls are TRBV12-5 and TRBJ1-5, with D tentatively TRBD1 (6 bases). The germline V gene has CDR1 LGHNT and CDR2 FRNRAP. With 5 bases removed from V and 5 bases from J, the gap between germline ends came to 10 bases. This CDR3 spans 13 amino acids. Here the CDR3 DNA reads TGTGCTAGTGGTGGAGGACAGTATCAGCCCCAGCATTTT. Its protein is CASGGGQYQPQHF.

The gene calls are TRBV7-2 and TRBJ2-1; TRBD2 matches at 7 bases. CDR1 SGHTA and CDR2 FQGNSA come from the germline V gene. The V segment lost 5 bases and the J segment 0 bases; nucleotides outside the gene matches: 10. CDR3 length: 17 amino acids. DNA of the CDR3: TGTGCCAGCAGCCCCTGGGGGGGGACGAGCTCCTACAATGAGCAGTTCTTC. Translating gives CASSPWGGTSSYNEQFF.

As concerns this clone: The sample carries other DNA sequences with the same CDR3. The chain uses TRBV7-6 and TRBJ2-1; no definite D call. V lost 1 base, J lost 4 bases, and 5 bases lay in between. CDR1 and CDR2 (germline): SGHVS, FNYEAQ. There are 13 residues in the CDR3. The CDR3 protein is CASSLGLYNEQFF. DNA of the CDR3: TGTGCCAGCAGCTTAGGGCTTTACAATGAGCAGTTCTTC.

V usage is TRBV7-2 and J usage is TRBJ1-5, with TRBD1 as a possible D gene (5 bases). This CDR3 region has 16 residues. Germline V gene sequence: CDR1 SGHTA, CDR2 FQGNSA. Deletions cut 1 base from V and 4 bases from J, with 14 bases between. The CDR3 protein is CASSLDTAGWNQPQHF. The CDR3 nucleotides are TGTGCCAGCAGCTTAGATACGGCAGGGTGGAATCAGCCCCAGCATTTT.

The chain joins TRBV19 to TRBJ2-2, with a weak D call TRBD1 (5 bases). Per germline, CDR1 LNHDA and CDR2 SQIVND (reference sequence). V was shortened by 3 bases and J by 4 bases, with 27 bases between the two germline ends. CDR3 size: 20 residues. CDR3 nucleotide sequence: TGTGCCAGTAGTATGGAGATCCAAGTAGGACACCAGGTGATCACCGGGGAGCTGTTTTTT. It yields the protein CASSMEIQVGHQVITGELFF.